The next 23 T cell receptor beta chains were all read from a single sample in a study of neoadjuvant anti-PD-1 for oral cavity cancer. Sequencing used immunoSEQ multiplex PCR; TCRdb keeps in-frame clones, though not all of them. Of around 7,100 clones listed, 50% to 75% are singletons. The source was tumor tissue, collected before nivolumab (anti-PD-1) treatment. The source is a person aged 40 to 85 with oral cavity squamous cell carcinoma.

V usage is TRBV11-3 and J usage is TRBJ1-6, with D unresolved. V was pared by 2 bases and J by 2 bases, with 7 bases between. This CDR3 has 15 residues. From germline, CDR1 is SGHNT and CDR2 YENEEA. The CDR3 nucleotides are TGTGCCAGCAGCTTAAGGTCAGCCTATAATTCACCCCTCCACTTT. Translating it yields CASSLRSAYNSPLHF.

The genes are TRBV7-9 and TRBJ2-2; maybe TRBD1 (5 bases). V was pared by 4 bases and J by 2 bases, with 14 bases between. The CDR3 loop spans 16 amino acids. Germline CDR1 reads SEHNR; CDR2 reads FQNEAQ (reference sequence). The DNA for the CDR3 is TGTGCCAGCAGCTCGCGGACACCTTTTAACACCGGGGAGCTGTTTTTT. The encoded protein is CASSSRTPFNTGELFF. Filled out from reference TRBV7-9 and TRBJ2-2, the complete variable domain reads DTGVSQNPRHKITKRGQNVTFRCDPISEHNRLYWYRQTLGQGPEFLTYFQNEAQLEKSRLLSDRFSAERPKGSFSTLEIQRTEQGDSAMYLCASSSRTPFNTGELFFGEGSRLTVL.

Here the CDR3 reads CASSPPGQVYNSPLHF. As DNA, the CDR3 is TGTGCCAGCTCACCACCGGGACAGGTCTATAATTCACCCCTCCACTTT. V and J are TRBV18 and TRBJ1-6; 8 nucleotides agree with TRBD1. The CDR3 covers 16 residues. J lost 3 bases, V lost 0 bases, and 1 base had no gene match. Germline CDR1 and CDR2: KGHSH and LQKENI.

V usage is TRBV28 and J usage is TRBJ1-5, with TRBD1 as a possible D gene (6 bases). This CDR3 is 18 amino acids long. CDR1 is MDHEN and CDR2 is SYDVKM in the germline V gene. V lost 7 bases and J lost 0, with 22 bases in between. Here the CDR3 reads CASNLFGTLLYSNQPQHF. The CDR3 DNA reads TGTGCCAGCAACCTCTTCGGGACACTCCTTTATAGCAATCAGCCCCAGCATTTT.

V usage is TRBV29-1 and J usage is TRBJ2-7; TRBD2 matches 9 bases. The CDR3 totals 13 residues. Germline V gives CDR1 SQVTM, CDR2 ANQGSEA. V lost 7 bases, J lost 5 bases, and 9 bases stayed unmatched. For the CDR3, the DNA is TGCAGCGCCGTTAGCGGGAGAGGCCACGAGCAGTACTTC. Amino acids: CSAVSGRGHEQYF.

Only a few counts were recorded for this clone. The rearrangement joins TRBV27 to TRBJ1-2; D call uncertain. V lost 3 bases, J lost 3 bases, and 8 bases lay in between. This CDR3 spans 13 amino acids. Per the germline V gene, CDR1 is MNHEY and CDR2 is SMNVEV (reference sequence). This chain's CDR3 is CASSFVSDYGYTF. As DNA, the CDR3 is TGTGCCAGCAGTTTCGTGTCTGACTATGGCTACACCTTC.

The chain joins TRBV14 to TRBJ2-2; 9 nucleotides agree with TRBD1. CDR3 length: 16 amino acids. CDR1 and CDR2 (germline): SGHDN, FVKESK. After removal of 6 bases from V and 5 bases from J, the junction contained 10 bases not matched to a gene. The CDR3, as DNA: TGTGCCAGCAGGGCCCGGGACAGGGAACTTACCGGGGAGCTGTTTTTT. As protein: CASRARDRELTGELFF. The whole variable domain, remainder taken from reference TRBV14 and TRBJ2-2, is EAGVTQFPSHSVIEKGQTVTLRCDPISGHDNLYWYRRVMGKEIKFLLHFVKESKQDESGMPNNRFLAERTGGTYSTLKVQPAELEDSGVYFCASRARDRELTGELFFGEGSRLTVL.

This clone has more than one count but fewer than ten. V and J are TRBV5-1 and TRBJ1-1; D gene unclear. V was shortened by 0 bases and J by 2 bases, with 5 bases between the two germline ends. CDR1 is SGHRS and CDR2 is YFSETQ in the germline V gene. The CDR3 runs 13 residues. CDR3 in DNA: TGCGCCAGCAGCTTGGCGGGAAACACTGAAGCTTTCTTT. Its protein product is CASSLAGNTEAFF.

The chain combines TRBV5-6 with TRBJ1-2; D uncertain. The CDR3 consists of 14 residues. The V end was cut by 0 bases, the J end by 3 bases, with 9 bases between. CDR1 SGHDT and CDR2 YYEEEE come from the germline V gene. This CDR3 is CASSLGSAHYGYTF. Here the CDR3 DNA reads TGTGCCAGCAGCTTGGGTTCAGCCCACTATGGCTACACCTTC.

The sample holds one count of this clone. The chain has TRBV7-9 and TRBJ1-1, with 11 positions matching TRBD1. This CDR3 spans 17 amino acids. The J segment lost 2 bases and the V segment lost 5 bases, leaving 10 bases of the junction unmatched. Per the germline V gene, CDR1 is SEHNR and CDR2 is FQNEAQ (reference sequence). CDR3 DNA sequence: TGTGCCAGCAGCCATGGGGACAGGGGGAGTTTCAACACTGAAGCTTTCTTT. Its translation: CASSHGDRGSFNTEAFF. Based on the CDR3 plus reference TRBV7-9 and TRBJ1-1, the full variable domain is DTGVSQNPRHKITKRGQNVTFRCDPISEHNRLYWYRQTLGQGPEFLTYFQNEAQLEKSRLLSDRFSAERPKGSFSTLEIQRTEQGDSAMYLCASSHGDRGSFNTEAFFGQGTRLTVV.

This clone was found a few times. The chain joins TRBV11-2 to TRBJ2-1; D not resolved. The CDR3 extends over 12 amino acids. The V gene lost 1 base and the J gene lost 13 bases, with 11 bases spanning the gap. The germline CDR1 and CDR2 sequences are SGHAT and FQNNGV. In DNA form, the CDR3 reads TGTGCCAGCAGCTTAGTACCGGGTAGCCAGTTCTTC. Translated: CASSLVPGSQFF.

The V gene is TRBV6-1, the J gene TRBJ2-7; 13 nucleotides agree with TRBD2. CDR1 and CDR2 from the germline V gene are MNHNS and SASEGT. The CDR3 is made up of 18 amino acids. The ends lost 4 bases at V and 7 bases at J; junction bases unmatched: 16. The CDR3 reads CASSAASGLAGQTREQYF. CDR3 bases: TGTGCCAGCAGTGCTGCTTCGGGACTAGCGGGACAAACCCGGGAGCAGTACTTC.

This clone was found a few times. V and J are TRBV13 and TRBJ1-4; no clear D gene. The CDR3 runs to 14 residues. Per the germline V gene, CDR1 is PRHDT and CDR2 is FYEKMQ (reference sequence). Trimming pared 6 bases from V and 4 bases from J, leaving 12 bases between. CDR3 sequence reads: CASRPYGSNEKLFF. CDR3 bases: TGTGCCAGCAGGCCGTACGGGAGTAATGAAAAACTGTTTTTT.

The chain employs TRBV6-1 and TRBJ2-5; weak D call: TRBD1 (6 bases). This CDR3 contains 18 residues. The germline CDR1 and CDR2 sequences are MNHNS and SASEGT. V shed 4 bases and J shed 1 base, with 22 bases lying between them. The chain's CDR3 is CASSAQTLVQGGQETQYF. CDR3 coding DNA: TGTGCCAGCAGTGCCCAAACCCTAGTGCAAGGGGGCCAAGAGACCCAGTACTTC.

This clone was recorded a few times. The DNA of the CDR3 is TGTGCCAGCAGTTTAGGGCCGCAGACGGATACGCAGTATTTT. It is translated as CASSLGPQTDTQYF. The J gene is TRBJ2-3, the V gene TRBV27, with D unresolved. The CDR3 sequence is 14 residues long. V lost 2 bases and J lost 6, with 12 bases in between. Germline CDR1 is MNHEY and CDR2 is SMNVEV (reference sequence).

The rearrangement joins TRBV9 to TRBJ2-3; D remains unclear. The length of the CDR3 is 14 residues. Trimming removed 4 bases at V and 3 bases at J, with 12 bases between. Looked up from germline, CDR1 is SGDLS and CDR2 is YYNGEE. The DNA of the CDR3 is TGTGCCAGCAGCTTTGGGATCTCGACAGATACGCAGTATTTT. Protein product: CASSFGISTDTQYF.

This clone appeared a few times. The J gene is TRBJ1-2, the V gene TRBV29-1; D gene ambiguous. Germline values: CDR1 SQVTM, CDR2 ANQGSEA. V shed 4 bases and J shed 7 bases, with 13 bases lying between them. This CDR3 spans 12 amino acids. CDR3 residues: CSVGWVGGGYTF. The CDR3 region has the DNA TGCAGCGTTGGTTGGGTAGGTGGTGGCTACACCTTC. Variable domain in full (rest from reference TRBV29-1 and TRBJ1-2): SAVISQKPSRDICQRGTSLTIQCQVDSQVTMMFWYRQQPGQSLTLIATANQGSEATYESGFVIDKFPISRPNLTFSTLTVSNMSPEDSSIYLCSVGWVGGGYTFGSGTRLTVV.

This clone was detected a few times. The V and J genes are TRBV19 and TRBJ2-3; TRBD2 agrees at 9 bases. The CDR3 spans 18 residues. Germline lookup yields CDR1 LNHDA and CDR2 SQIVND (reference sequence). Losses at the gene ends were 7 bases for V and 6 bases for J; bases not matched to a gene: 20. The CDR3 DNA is TGTGCCAGTAAGGAGATTGGGCGGCGCGGGAGGGCCAGTGATACGCAGTATTTT. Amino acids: CASKEIGRRGRASDTQYF.

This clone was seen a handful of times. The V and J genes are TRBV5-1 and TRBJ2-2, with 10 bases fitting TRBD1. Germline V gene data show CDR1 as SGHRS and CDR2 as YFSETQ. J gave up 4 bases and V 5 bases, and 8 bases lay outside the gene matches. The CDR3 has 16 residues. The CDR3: CASSFRDRGGTGELFF. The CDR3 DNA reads TGCGCCAGCAGTTTCCGGGACAGGGGAGGCACCGGGGAGCTGTTTTTT.

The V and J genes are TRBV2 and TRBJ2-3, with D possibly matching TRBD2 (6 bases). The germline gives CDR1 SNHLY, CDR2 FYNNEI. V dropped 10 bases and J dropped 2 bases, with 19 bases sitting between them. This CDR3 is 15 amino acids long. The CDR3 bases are TGTGCCACCAGCCTAACTGCGGGGCCCACAGATACGCAGTATTTT. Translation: CATSLTAGPTDTQYF.

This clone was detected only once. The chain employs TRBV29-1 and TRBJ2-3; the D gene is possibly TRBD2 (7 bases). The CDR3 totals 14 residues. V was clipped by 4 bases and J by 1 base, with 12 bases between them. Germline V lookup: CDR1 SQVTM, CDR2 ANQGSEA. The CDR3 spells CSVGGGAGTDTQYF. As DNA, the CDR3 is TGCAGCGTTGGTGGGGGGGCCGGCACAGATACGCAGTATTTT.

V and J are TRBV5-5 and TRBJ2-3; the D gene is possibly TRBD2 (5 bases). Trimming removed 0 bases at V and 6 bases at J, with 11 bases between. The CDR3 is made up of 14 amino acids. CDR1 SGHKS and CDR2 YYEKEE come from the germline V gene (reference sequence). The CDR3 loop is CASSLGGIVDTQYF. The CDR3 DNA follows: TGTGCCAGCAGCTTGGGAGGGATTGTGGATACGCAGTATTTT.

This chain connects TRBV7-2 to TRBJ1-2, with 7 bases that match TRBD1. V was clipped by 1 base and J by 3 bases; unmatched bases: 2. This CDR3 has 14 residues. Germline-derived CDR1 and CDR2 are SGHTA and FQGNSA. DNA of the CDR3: TGTGCCAGCAGCTTAGGACAGGGTGACTATGGCTACACCTTC. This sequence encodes CASSLGQGDYGYTF.